This T cell receptor (beta chain) was identified in a study of response to subunit inactivated influenza vaccine (dated by TCRdb to between 2018 and 2020). Turning to the overall study: The study used deep quantitative T cell receptor repertoire profiling to track responses to a trivalent subunit inactivated influenza vaccine. Summary of the overall study and its limitations: According to the authors, only a limited number of new T cells may be recruited by each seasonal influenza vaccination.

Libraries were prepared through RT-PCR. The run used an Illumina HiSeq 2500. The public sequencing data were trimmed at Q25 with fastp and processed into clonotypes with MiXCR by TCRdb, which kept only in-frame beta chains. One record per CDR3 amino acid sequence lists the most common genes and DNA. Counted in this sample were roughly 760,000 distinct CDR3 sequences; 21% of them appeared once. Of the sample, 10% is held by the ten largest clones. The CDR3 sequence holds 14 residues, the cysteine and phenylalanine included. CDR3 DNA is the only sequence kept; it has 42 bases, read in frame from the first base. This clonotype was seen only a few times. Its antigen remains unidentified. Base qualities are not recorded, but no much larger clone differs from it by a single base.

Here the chain combines TRBV21-1 and TRBJ2-5; the table gives TRBD2 as D, unverified against the DNA. TRBV21-1 is a known pseudogene. The sequencing used PBMCs from blood, collected 5 days after vaccination. The clonotype comes from a man aged 50 to 60 who received an inactivated influenza vaccine. Donor details come from another sample of the same person, matched by shared clones. The base sequence is TGTGCCAGCAGCAAACTAGCGGGAGTTGAGACCCAGTACTTC. Translated, this is CASSKLAGVETQYF.